This T cell receptor beta chain was sequenced for a study of quantifying T cell responses using KT2 cells. Study-level background: cDNA was made from DNase-treated RNA using alpha and beta constant primers.

This clonotype appeared many times. A single-stranded UMI oligo with SP2 sequence was ligated to cDNA 3' ends. The first PCR ran roughly 4 cycles with an equimolar RC1.1 and RC1.2 beta primer mix. One entry per CDR3 protein, called by TCRdb with MiXCR from the UMI-ligation and nested PCR reads. Here the sample spans tens of thousands of distinct CDR3 sequences, 7.3% being singletons. A range of KT2-to-PBMC ratios was made using fixed PBMC numbers. V was shortened by 3 bases and J by 4 bases, with 9 bases between the two germline ends. The V gene's germline CDR1 is SGHDN and CDR2 FVKESK. The CDR3 is 13 residues long.

This TCR was sampled from a human donor. Sequencing was performed on PBMCs spiked with cells of the T cell clone KT2. The chain is built from TRBV14 and TRBJ1-2, with D possibly matching TRBD1 (6 bases). This CDR3 is CASSQDSFYGYTF. CDR3 sequence (DNA): TGTGCCAGCAGCCAGGACAGTTTCTATGGCTACACCTTC.